Listed below are T cell receptor beta chains from one sample, sequenced in a study of T cell clonotyping in hematopoietic cell transplantation. Profiled with immunoSEQ multiplex PCR; TCRdb holds only in-frame clones, not every one. Seen here are some 16,000 clones, roughly 93% observed once, and the top ten hold about 1.7%. The sequencing used peripheral blood mononuclear cells, collected before stem cell transplant. All receptors come from a man younger than 35 with biphenotypic leukemia. Some clones in this sample may be carry-over from other donors' samples. CDR3s include the opening cysteine and the closing phenylalanine or tryptophan. D genes are given only for firm matches. For some rows the clone size is stated as once, few or many, or as a class when expanded; others skip it.

v_gene,j_gene,abundance,d_gene,CDR3aa,CDR3nt
TRBV30,TRBJ2-3,NA,NA,CAWSLGGSDTQYF,TGTGCCTGGAGCTTGGGGGGCTCAGATACGCAGTATTTT
TRBV4-3,TRBJ2-3,NA,NA,CASSQEAGRIDTQYF,TGCGCCAGCAGCCAAGAGGCGGGGAGAATAGATACGCAGTATTTT
TRBV27,TRBJ2-7,NA,NA,CASSLGGPYEQYF,TGTGCCAGCAGTCTGGGGGGGCCCTACGAGCAGTACTTC
TRBV6-5,TRBJ1-2,once,NA,CASTESRDGYGYTF,TGTGCCAGCACCGAAAGCAGGGACGGCTATGGCTACACCTTC
TRBV7-3,TRBJ2-7,NA,TRBD1,CASSPGQGAREQYF,TGTGCCAGCAGCCCGGGCCAGGGGGCGCGGGAGCAGTACTTC
TRBV6-1,TRBJ2-7,few,NA,CASSEDWQWGSYEQYF,TGTGCCAGCAGTGAAGATTGGCAATGGGGCTCCTACGAGCAGTACTTC
TRBV19,TRBJ1-1,NA,NA,CASSIDPGQIVMNTEAFF,TGTGCCAGTAGTATAGATCCAGGACAGATTGTCATGAACACTGAAGCTTTCTTT
TRBV5-1,TRBJ2-2,once,NA,CASSIGSTTGELFF,TGCGCCAGCAGCATAGGCAGCACCACCGGGGAGCTGTTTTTT
TRBV5-1,TRBJ2-1,NA,TRBD2,CASSLGGTPYNEQFF,TGCGCCAGCAGCCTGGGGGGGACCCCCTACAATGAGCAGTTCTTC
TRBV7-9,TRBJ2-6,NA,TRBD1,CASSPSTGSGANVLTF,TGTGCCAGCAGCCCGTCGACAGGGTCTGGGGCCAACGTCCTGACTTTC
TRBV4-1,TRBJ2-1,NA,TRBD2,CASSHSGDPLYNEQFF,TGCGCCAGCAGCCATAGCGGGGACCCTCTCTACAATGAGCAGTTCTTC
TRBV20-1,TRBJ2-5,NA,NA,CSTGARETQYF,TGCAGTACGGGAGCCAGGGAGACCCAGTACTTC
TRBV9,TRBJ1-2,NA,NA,CVNEGGEGGYTF,TGTGTCAATGAGGGGGGAGAGGGTGGCTACACCTTC
TRBV29-1,TRBJ2-7,NA,TRBD1,CSVENRGEQYF,TGCAGCGTTGAAAACAGGGGTGAGCAGTACTTC
TRBV9,TRBJ2-2,NA,TRBD2,CASSARAGVMGGELFF,TGTGCCAGCAGCGCGAGAGCGGGGGTGATGGGCGGGGAGCTGTTTTTT
TRBV30,TRBJ1-2,NA,NA,CASRLKASGYTF,TGTGCCTCAAGACTAAAGGCGTCGGGCTACACCTTC
TRBV4-3,TRBJ1-4,NA,TRBD1,CASSLGQSEEKLFF,TGCGCCAGCAGCCTGGGACAGTCAGAGGAAAAACTGTTTTTT
TRBV30,TRBJ2-7,NA,NA,CAWTLLPPYEQYF,TGTGCCTGGACCCTCTTGCCTCCCTACGAGCAGTACTTC
TRBV30,TRBJ1-2,NA,NA,CAWSGRMAYGYTF,TGTGCCTGGTCGGGACGAATGGCCTATGGCTACACCTTC
TRBV10-2,TRBJ1-5,NA,NA,CASSNGAMNNQPQHF,TGCGCCAGCAGTAATGGGGCAATGAACAATCAGCCCCAGCATTTT
TRBV28,TRBJ1-2,NA,TRBD1,CASRSRTGGWYGYTF,TGTGCCAGCCGGTCCCGGACAGGGGGTTGGTATGGCTACACCTTC
TRBV5-6,TRBJ2-3,NA,NA,CASSYGTDTQYF,TGTGCCAGCAGCTACGGCACAGATACGCAGTATTTT
TRBV19,TRBJ1-2,few,NA,CASSMRADLTYGYTF,TGTGCCAGTAGTATGCGGGCGGACCTTACATATGGCTACACCTTC